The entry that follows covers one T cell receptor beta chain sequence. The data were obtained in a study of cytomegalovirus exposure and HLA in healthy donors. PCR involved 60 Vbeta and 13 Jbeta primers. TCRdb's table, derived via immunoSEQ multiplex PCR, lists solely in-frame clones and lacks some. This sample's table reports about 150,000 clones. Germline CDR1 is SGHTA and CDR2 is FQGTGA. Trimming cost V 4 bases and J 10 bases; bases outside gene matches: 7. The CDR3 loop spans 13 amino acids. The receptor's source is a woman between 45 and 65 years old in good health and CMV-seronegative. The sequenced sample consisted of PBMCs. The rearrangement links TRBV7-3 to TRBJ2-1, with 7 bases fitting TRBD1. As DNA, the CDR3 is TGTGCCAGCAGCTGGGACAGAGGCTTGGAGCAGTTCTTC. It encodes CASSWDRGLEQFF.